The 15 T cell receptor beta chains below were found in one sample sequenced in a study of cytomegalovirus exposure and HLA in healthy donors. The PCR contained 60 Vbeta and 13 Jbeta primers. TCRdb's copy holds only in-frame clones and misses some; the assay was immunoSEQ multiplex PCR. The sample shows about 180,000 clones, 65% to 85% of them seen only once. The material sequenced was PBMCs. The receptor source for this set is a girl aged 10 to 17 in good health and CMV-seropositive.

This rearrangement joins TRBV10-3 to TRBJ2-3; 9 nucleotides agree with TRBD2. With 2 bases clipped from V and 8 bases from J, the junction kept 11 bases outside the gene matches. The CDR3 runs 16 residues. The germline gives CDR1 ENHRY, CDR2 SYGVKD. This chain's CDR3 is CAISENWREGRGTQYF. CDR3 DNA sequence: TGTGCCATCAGTGAGAATTGGCGGGAGGGCCGCGGTACGCAGTATTTT.

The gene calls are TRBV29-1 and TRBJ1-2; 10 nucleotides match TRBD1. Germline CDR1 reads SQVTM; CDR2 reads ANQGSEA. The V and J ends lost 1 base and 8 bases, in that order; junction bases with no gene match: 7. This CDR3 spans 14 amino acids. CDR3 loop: CSVEARDRGGGYTF. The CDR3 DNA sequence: TGCAGCGTTGAAGCCCGGGACAGGGGAGGGGGCTACACCTTC.

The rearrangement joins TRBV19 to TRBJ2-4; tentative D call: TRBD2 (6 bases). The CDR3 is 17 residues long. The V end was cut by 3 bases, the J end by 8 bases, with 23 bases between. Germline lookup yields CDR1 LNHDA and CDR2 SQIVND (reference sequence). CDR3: CASSIPRTTGLRDIQYF. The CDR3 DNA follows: TGTGCCAGTAGTATCCCCCGGACTACGGGCCTTAGGGACATTCAGTACTTC.

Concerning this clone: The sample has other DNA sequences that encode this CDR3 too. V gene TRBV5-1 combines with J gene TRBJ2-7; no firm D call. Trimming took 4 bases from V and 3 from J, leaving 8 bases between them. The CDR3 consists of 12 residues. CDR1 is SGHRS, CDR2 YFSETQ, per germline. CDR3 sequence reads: CASSLDGYEQYF. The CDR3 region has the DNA TGCGCCAGCAGCCTGGACGGCTACGAGCAGTACTTC.

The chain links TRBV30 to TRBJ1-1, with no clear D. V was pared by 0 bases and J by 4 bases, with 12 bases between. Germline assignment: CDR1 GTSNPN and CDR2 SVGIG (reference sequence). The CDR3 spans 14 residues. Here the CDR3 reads CAWSVIPWSTEAFF. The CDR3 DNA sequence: TGTGCCTGGAGTGTAATCCCTTGGAGCACTGAAGCTTTCTTT.

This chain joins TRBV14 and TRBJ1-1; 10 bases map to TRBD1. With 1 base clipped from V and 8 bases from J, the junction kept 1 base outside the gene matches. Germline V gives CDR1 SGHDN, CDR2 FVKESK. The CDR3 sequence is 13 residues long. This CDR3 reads CASSQGTGGEAFF. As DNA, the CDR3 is TGTGCCAGCAGCCAAGGGACAGGGGGAGAAGCTTTCTTT.

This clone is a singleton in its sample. As DNA, the CDR3 is TGCGCCAGCAGCCAAGAATGGGGGGCTAGCGGCGAGCAGTACTTC. It yields the protein CASSQEWGASGEQYF. The chain recombines TRBV4-3 with TRBJ2-5; D might be TRBD2 (7 bases). The DNA matches TRBJ2-7 better at its end, which makes the J call doubtful. Germline V gene lookup returns CDR1 LGHNA and CDR2 YSLEER. The CDR3 spans 15 residues.

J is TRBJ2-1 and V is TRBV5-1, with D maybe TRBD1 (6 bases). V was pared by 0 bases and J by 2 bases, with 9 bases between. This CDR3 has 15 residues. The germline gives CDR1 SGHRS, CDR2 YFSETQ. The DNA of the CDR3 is TGCGCCAGCAGCTTGGGGGGGCTGGCCTACAATGAGCAGTTCTTC. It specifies CASSLGGLAYNEQFF.

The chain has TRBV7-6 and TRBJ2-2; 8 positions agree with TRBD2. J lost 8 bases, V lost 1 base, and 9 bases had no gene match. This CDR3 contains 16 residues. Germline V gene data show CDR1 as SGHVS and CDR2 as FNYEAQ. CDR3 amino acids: CASSLEAGEYAGELFF. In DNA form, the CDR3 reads TGTGCCAGCAGCTTAGAAGCGGGAGAATACGCTGGGGAGCTGTTTTTT.

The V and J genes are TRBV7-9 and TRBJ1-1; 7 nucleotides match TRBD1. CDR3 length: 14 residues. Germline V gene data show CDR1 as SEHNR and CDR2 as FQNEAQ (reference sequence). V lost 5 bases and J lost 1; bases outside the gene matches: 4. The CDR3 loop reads CASSAWTGNTEAFF. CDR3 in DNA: TGTGCCAGCAGCGCGTGGACAGGGAACACTGAAGCTTTCTTT.

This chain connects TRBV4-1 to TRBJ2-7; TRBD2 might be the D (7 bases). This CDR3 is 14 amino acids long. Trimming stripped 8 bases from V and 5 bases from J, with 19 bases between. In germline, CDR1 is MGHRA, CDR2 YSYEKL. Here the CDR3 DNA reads TGCGCCAGCGGGAGATCAGGGGAGGGAGACGAGCAGTACTTC. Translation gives CASGRSGEGDEQYF.

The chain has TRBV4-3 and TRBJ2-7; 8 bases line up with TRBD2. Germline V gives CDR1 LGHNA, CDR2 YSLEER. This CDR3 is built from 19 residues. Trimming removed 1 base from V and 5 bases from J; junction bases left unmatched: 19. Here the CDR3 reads CASSQVGGAAGVLIDEQYF. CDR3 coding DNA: TGCGCCAGCAGCCAAGTGGGGGGGGCAGCGGGAGTGTTGATTGACGAGCAGTACTTC.

The CDR3 DNA follows: TGTGCCAGCAGTCCGGGACAGGGGAAGACTGGAAACACCATATATTTT. Its translation is CASSPGQGKTGNTIYF. This rearrangement joins TRBV6-6 to TRBJ1-3; 10 bases are shared with TRBD1. There are 16 residues in the CDR3. With 5 bases clipped from V and 2 bases from J, the junction kept 6 bases outside the gene matches. CDR1 is MNHNY, CDR2 SVGAGI, per germline (reference sequence).

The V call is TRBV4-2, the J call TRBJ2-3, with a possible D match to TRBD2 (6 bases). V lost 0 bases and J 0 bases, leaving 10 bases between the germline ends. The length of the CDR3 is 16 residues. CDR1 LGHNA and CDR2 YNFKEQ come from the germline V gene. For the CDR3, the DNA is TGTGCCAGCAGCCAAGAGGGGACTCCTAGCACAGATACGCAGTATTTT. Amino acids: CASSQEGTPSTDTQYF.

CDR3 DNA: TGTGCCAGCAGTTGGGGACTAGCGGAGTACAATGAGCAGTTCTTC. The encoded protein is CASSWGLAEYNEQFF. This chain links TRBV5-6 with TRBJ2-1; 11 bases map to TRBD2. The germline V gene has CDR1 SGHDT and CDR2 YYEEEE. This CDR3 region has 15 residues. V gave up 5 bases and J gave up 4 bases; unmatched junction bases: 5. The full variable domain, with the rest looked up from reference TRBV5-6 and TRBJ2-1, is DAGVTQSPTHLIKTRGQQVTLRCSPKSGHDTVSWYQQALGQGPQFIFQYYEEEERQRGNFPDRFSGHQFPNYSSELNVNALLLGDSALYLCASSWGLAEYNEQFFGPGTRLTVL.